The entry below describes one T cell receptor (beta chain). This specimen comes from a study of blood T cell repertoires in COVID-19. Those enrolled in Seattle joined during active infection and were followed longitudinally afterward. This CDR3 contains 13 residues. The germline V gene has CDR1 SEHNR and CDR2 FQNEAQ (reference sequence). The germline V and J ends were trimmed by 1 base and 4 bases, with 7 bases remaining between them. Clones were sequenced by immunoSEQ multiplex PCR, and TCRdb holds only the in-frame ones, with some missing. The sample has some 290,000 clones, about 90% seen once; the top ten hold approximately 10%.

This receptor was taken from a woman aged 25 to 45 with COVID-19, enrolled during active disease. V is TRBV7-9 and J is TRBJ2-5; D possibly corresponds to TRBD1 (5 bases). Sequencing used peripheral blood. The CDR3 loop is CASSLGRVETQYF. The CDR3 DNA is TGTGCCAGCAGCTTAGGCAGGGTAGAGACCCAGTACTTC.